The 25 T cell receptor beta chains below were found in one sample sequenced in a study of blood T cell repertoires in COVID-19. Generated by immunoSEQ multiplex PCR, the TCRdb table keeps only in-frame clones and is missing some. Here the sample spans about 210,000 clones, around 81% being singletons. Sequencing was carried out using peripheral blood. Receptor source: a woman in her seventies with acute or convalescent COVID-19.

The J gene is TRBJ2-1, the V gene TRBV10-3; 12 bases are a match to TRBD2. This CDR3 is 19 amino acids long. V lost 6 bases to trimming and J lost 0 bases; unmatched junction nucleotides: 12. Germline values: CDR1 ENHRY, CDR2 SYGVKD. DNA of the CDR3: TGTGCCATCAGCGGATCCGGGACTAGCGGGCTGAGCTCCTACAATGAGCAGTTCTTC. This gives the protein CAISGSGTSGLSSYNEQFF.

The chain carries TRBV3-1 (or the pseudogene TRBV3-2) and TRBJ2-3; perhaps TRBD2 as D (5 bases). Per germline, CDR1 LGHDT and CDR2 YNNKEL (reference sequence). There are 14 residues in the CDR3. Trimming took 3 bases from V and 4 from J, leaving 11 bases between them. CDR3 sequence: CASSQRGGPDTQYF. DNA of the CDR3: TGTGCCAGCAGCCAGCGTGGAGGCCCAGATACGCAGTATTTT.

The chain is built from TRBV3-1 (or the pseudogene TRBV3-2) and TRBJ2-3; possibly TRBD2 for D (6 bases). Trimming took 4 bases from V and 2 from J, leaving 13 bases between them. This CDR3 is 15 amino acids long. Per germline, CDR1 LGHDT and CDR2 YNNKEL (reference sequence). The CDR3 nucleotides read TGTGCCAGCAGCCCGCCGGGACTTCTCACAGATACGCAGTATTTT. It codes for CASSPPGLLTDTQYF.

This chain uses TRBV5-5 with TRBJ2-7; possible D gene TRBD1, 5 bases. This CDR3 spans 14 amino acids. V lost 2 bases and J 2 bases, leaving 11 bases between the germline ends. Germline CDR1 and CDR2: SGHKS and YYEKEE (reference sequence). CDR3 amino acids: CASSFQQVPYEQYF. The CDR3 coding sequence is TGTGCCAGCAGCTTTCAACAGGTTCCCTACGAGCAGTACTTC.

The sample holds a few counts of this clone. This rearrangement joins TRBV6-5 to TRBJ1-6; 8 bases match TRBD1. The CDR3 consists of 15 residues. V lost 2 bases and J lost 10; bases outside the gene matches: 7. Germline V gene data show CDR1 as MNHEY and CDR2 as SVGAGI. The CDR3 DNA reads TGTGCCAGCAGTTACGCGACAGGGGCCTCATCACCCCTCCACTTT. Translating it yields CASSYATGASSPLHF.

V gene TRBV10-3 combines with J gene TRBJ2-7, with 8 bases that match TRBD1. Germline trimming cut 4 bases from V and 1 base from J; bases unmatched to any gene: 0. The CDR3 is 13 residues long. Germline CDR1 ENHRY, CDR2 SYGVKD. The DNA of the CDR3 is TGTGCCATCAGTGGGACAGGGTCCTACGAGCAGTACTTC. Translated: CAISGTGSYEQYF.

This clone was recorded once. The chain combines TRBV12-3 or TRBV12-4 with TRBJ1-1, with D tentatively TRBD1 (5 bases). The CDR3 is made up of 12 amino acids. V was shortened by 6 bases and J by 1 base, with 6 bases between the two germline ends. DNA for the CDR3: TGTGCCAGCAGCAGGGAGAACACTGAAGCTTTCTTT. It encodes CASSRENTEAFF.

The CDR3 is CASRLGDSLDTEAFF. For the CDR3, the DNA is TGTGCCAGTAGGTTGGGGGACAGTCTAGACACTGAAGCTTTCTTT. V is TRBV2 and J is TRBJ1-1; 7 positions match TRBD1. CDR1 and CDR2 from the germline V gene are SNHLY and FYNNEI. V lost 9 bases and J lost 3; bases outside the gene matches: 13. The CDR3 sequence is 15 residues long.

In nucleotides, the CDR3 is TGTGCCAGCTCACCACCGCCGGTGGCAGATACGCAGTATTTT. Encoded protein: CASSPPPVADTQYF. V and J are TRBV18 and TRBJ2-3, with unresolved D. Germline V CDR1 and CDR2: KGHSH, LQKENI. The CDR3 contains 14 residues. V was cut by 0 bases and J by 4 bases, with 8 bases left in between.

The chain couples TRBV3-1 (or the pseudogene TRBV3-2) to TRBJ2-4; D might be TRBD2 (5 bases). Between the trimmed V and J ends, which lost 1 base and 7 bases, there was a span of 11 bases. This CDR3 is built from 14 residues. Germline CDR1 LGHDT, CDR2 YNNKEL (reference sequence). The chain's CDR3 is CASSQVVRDNIQYF. The CDR3 DNA follows: TGTGCCAGCAGCCAAGTGGTCCGGGATAACATTCAGTACTTC.

The genes are TRBV27 and TRBJ1-1; D is unresolved. CDR1 and CDR2 (germline): MNHEY, SMNVEV (reference sequence). The CDR3 covers 14 residues. Trimming shortened V by 6 bases and J by 10 bases, and 21 bases separated the two germline ends. Here the CDR3 DNA reads TGTGCCAGCAGGGTGCATAACAGCATGGGCTTAGCTTTCTTT. It codes for CASRVHNSMGLAFF.

The CDR3 DNA is TGTGCCAGCAGTTACGGGAGGCAGTTGAACACTGAAGCTTTCTTT. Translation: CASSYGRQLNTEAFF. The chain couples TRBV6-5 to TRBJ1-1; D remains unclear. The CDR3 is 15 residues long. Germline V gives CDR1 MNHEY, CDR2 SVGAGI. The germline V and J ends were trimmed by 2 bases and 0 bases, with 10 bases remaining between them.

Regarding this clone: Its ends do not fully match the called genes, so a read error is possible. The rearrangement joins TRBV30 to TRBJ1-6, with TRBD1 matching over 9 bases. Looked up from germline, CDR1 is GTSNPN and CDR2 is SVGIG (reference sequence). This CDR3 has 15 amino acids. CDR3 sequence: CAWGVGTGNNSPLHF. The DNA for the CDR3 is TGTGCCTGGGGTGTGGGGACAGGGAATAATTCACCCCTCCACTTT.

The chain joins TRBV7-2 to TRBJ2-3, with 7 nucleotides matching TRBD1. The CDR3 is 16 amino acids. Germline CDR1 reads SGHTA; CDR2 reads FQGNSA. Unmatched junction bases numbered 6, after V lost 1 base and J lost 2 bases. CDR3 sequence: CASSLGTGAITDTQYF. DNA of the CDR3: TGTGCCAGCAGCTTAGGAACAGGGGCCATCACAGATACGCAGTATTTT.

This clone appeared a few times. V is TRBV5-1 and J is TRBJ2-5; D possibly corresponds to TRBD1 (6 bases). This CDR3 contains 16 residues. Trimming pared 0 bases from V and 5 bases from J, leaving 17 bases between. Germline CDR1 and CDR2: SGHRS and YFSETQ. The CDR3 DNA follows: TGCGCCAGCAGCTTGGCGGGCCAGGGGCTCTGGGAGACCCAGTACTTC. Its translation: CASSLAGQGLWETQYF.

The rearrangement uses TRBV19 and TRBJ1-2; D is possibly TRBD1 (5 bases). The V gene lost 1 base and the J gene lost 6 bases, with 12 bases spanning the gap. Germline V lookup: CDR1 LNHDA, CDR2 SQIVND (reference sequence). The CDR3 consists of 14 residues. The CDR3 is CASSIVVQGNGYTF. The DNA for the CDR3 is TGTGCCAGTAGTATAGTTGTCCAGGGTAATGGCTACACCTTC.

This clone was detected only once. This chain uses TRBV7-9 with TRBJ2-7, with 8 bases aligning to TRBD1. The CDR3 consists of 15 residues. The V gene end was trimmed by 4 bases and the J gene end by 5 bases; junction bases not matched to a gene: 10. Germline V gene lookup returns CDR1 SEHNR and CDR2 FQNEAQ (reference sequence). CDR3 bases: TGTGCCAGCAGCTCACCAGGGGGCGAGGCGAACGAGCAGTACTTC. This codes for CASSSPGGEANEQYF.

The V call is TRBV6-5, the J call TRBJ1-2, with a possible D match to TRBD1 (5 bases). The germline V gene encodes CDR1 MNHEY and CDR2 SVGAGI. CDR3 length equals 13 residues. Trimming cost V 5 bases and J 7 bases, with 14 bases left between them. The CDR3 nucleotides read TGTGCCAGCAGTACTCGACGGGGGTCTGGCTACACCTTC. It codes for CASSTRRGSGYTF.

This clone was seen a few times. This rearrangement joins TRBV6-6 to TRBJ1-5; TRBD1 matches 9 bases. There are 13 residues in the CDR3. The ends lost 4 bases at V and 11 bases at J; junction bases unmatched: 6. From germline, CDR1 is MNHNY and CDR2 SVGAGI (reference sequence). CDR3 sequence: CASSSTGGETQHF. CDR3 DNA: TGTGCCAGCAGTTCAACAGGGGGCGAGACCCAGCATTTT.

The chain is built from TRBV6-5 and TRBJ1-2, with D possibly being TRBD1 (6 bases). Trimming left V 5 bases short and J 4 bases short, with 17 bases between. The CDR3 is 15 amino acids. In germline, CDR1 is MNHEY, CDR2 SVGAGI. The CDR3 protein is CASSRDTPSAYGYTF. The CDR3 DNA is TGTGCCAGCAGTCGGGACACCCCTTCGGCCTATGGCTACACCTTC.

This chain links TRBV7-3 with TRBJ2-3; 11 bases map to TRBD2. The CDR3 is 15 residues long. Germline-derived CDR1 and CDR2 are SGHTA and FQGTGA. J lost 4 bases, V lost 5 bases, and 5 bases had no gene match. Here the CDR3 reads CASSVGLAVSDTQYF. Written as DNA, the CDR3 is TGTGCCAGCAGCGTGGGACTAGCGGTCTCAGATACGCAGTATTTT.

This chain's CDR3 is CASSLQGYPNQPQHF. The CDR3 DNA reads as TGTGCCAGCAGCTTACAGGGTTACCCCAATCAGCCCCAGCATTTT. The chain is built from TRBV11-2 and TRBJ1-5; perhaps TRBD1 as D (5 bases). V was cut by 2 bases and J by 3 bases, with 11 bases left in between. The CDR3 extends over 15 amino acids. In germline, CDR1 is SGHAT, CDR2 FQNNGV.

The V gene is TRBV10-3, the J gene TRBJ2-2; TRBD2 is a possible D gene (5 bases). There are 14 residues in the CDR3. CDR1 is ENHRY and CDR2 is SYGVKD in the germline V gene. Trimming took 11 bases from V and 5 from J, leaving 18 bases between them. This chain's CDR3 is CAAGDGEETGELFF. The CDR3 DNA sequence: TGTGCCGCGGGTGACGGGGAAGAGACCGGGGAGCTGTTTTTT.

The chain carries TRBV21-1 and TRBJ1-2; the table's D call, TRBD1, was not checked against the DNA. TRBV21-1 is marked as a pseudogene. This CDR3 has 14 residues. CDR3 protein: CASSKGQGDYGYTF. The CDR3 region has the DNA TGTGCCAGCAGCAAAGGTCAGGGGGACTATGGCTACACCTTC.

This chain joins TRBV9 and TRBJ2-7, with a weak D call TRBD1 (6 bases). V was pared by 4 bases and J by 6 bases, with 17 bases between. Germline V gene lookup returns CDR1 SGDLS and CDR2 YYNGEE. The CDR3 loop spans 14 amino acids. This chain's CDR3 is CASSTRGSEGEQYF. The CDR3 region has the DNA TGTGCCAGCAGCACTAGGGGGTCCGAAGGCGAGCAGTACTTC.